The clone carrying this T cell receptor (beta chain) was counted only a few times. CDR1 is KGHSH, CDR2 LQKENI, per germline. The V end was cut by 6 bases, the J end by 0 bases, with 7 bases between. The CDR3 covers 13 residues. This record belongs to a study of cytomegalovirus exposure and HLA in healthy donors. Vbeta (60) and Jbeta (13) primers were used in the PCR. Sequenced by immunoSEQ multiplex PCR; TCRdb stores in-frame clones only, minus some. Among 150,000 to 200,000 clones listed, roughly four fifths were seen once. The sample taken for sequencing was PBMCs. The V and J genes are TRBV18 and TRBJ2-3; D is perhaps TRBD1 (6 bases). The TCR sequence derives from a man younger than 40 in good health and CMV-seronegative. The CDR3 DNA is TGTGCCAGCTCCGGACAGAGCACAGATACGCAGTATTTT. It yields the protein CASSGQSTDTQYF.